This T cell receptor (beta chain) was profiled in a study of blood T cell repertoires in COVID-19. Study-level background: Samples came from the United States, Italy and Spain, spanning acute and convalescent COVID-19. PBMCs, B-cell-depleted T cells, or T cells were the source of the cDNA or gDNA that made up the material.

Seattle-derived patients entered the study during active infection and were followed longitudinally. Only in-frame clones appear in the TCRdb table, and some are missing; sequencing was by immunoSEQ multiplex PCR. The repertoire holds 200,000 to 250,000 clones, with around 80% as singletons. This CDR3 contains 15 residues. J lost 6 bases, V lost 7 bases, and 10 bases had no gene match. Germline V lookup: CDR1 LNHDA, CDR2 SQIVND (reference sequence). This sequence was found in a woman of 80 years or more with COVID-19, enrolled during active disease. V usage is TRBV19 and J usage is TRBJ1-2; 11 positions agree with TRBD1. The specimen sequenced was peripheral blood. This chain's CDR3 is CASNPTDRGLDGYTF. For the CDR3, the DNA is TGTGCCAGTAATCCAACGGACAGGGGGCTGGATGGCTACACCTTC.